A selection of T cell receptor beta chains follows, all from one sample in a study of blood T cell repertoires in COVID-19. TCRdb's table, derived via immunoSEQ multiplex PCR, lists solely in-frame clones and lacks some. This table holds about 74,000 clones, 82% found once. Sequencing input: peripheral blood. The receptors were sampled from a human donor in a cohort sampled during active COVID-19. The CDR3 runs from the conserved cysteine through the conserved F or W. D genes are given only for firm matches. Some rows mark clone size as missing; the rest say once, few, many or name a class of expanded clone.

D gene	V gene	J gene	clone size	CDR3 protein	CDR3 DNA
TRBD1	TRBV6-5	TRBJ1-4	NA	CASRTGGITEKLFF	TGTGCCAGCAGGACAGGGGGCATCACTGAAAAACTGTTTTTT
TRBD1	TRBV2	TRBJ1-3	NA	CASSEGPTGVGNTIYF	TGTGCCAGCAGTGAGGGACCAACAGGGGTTGGAAACACCATATATTTT
NA	TRBV12-3/TRBV12-4	TRBJ1-6	few	CASSIPDSPLHF	TGTGCCAGCAGTATTCCAGATTCACCCCTCCACTTT
NA	TRBV5-1	TRBJ2-6	NA	CASSSQGSGANVLTF	TGCGCCAGCAGCTCCCAGGGGTCGGGGGCCAACGTCCTGACTTTC
NA	TRBV5-1	TRBJ2-5	NA	CASRPGGMVLRQETQYF	TGCGCCAGCAGGCCTGGGGGGATGGTTCTGAGACAAGAGACCCAGTACTTC
TRBD1	TRBV3-1/TRBV3-2	TRBJ1-6	NA	CASSQTQGFNNSPLHF	TGTGCCAGCAGCCAAACACAGGGGTTTAATAATTCACCCCTCCACTTT
TRBD1	TRBV10-3	TRBJ2-7	NA	CATTPGTGDYEQYF	TGTGCCACGACCCCAGGGACAGGGGACTACGAGCAGTACTTC
TRBD1	TRBV6-6	TRBJ2-1	NA	CASSNRGTYNEQFF	TGTGCCAGCAGTAACAGGGGAACCTACAATGAGCAGTTCTTC
NA	TRBV11-1	TRBJ2-7	NA	CASSLSQGSSYEQYF	TGTGCCAGCAGCCTCAGCCAGGGGAGCTCCTACGAGCAGTACTTC
TRBD1	TRBV6-7	TRBJ2-5	once	CASSRTGEGETQYF	TGTGCCAGCAGCCGGACAGGGGAAGGGGAGACCCAGTACTTC
NA	TRBV25-1	TRBJ2-5	NA	CASGNRDTIQETQYF	TGTGCCAGCGGCAACCGGGACACAATTCAAGAGACCCAGTACTTC
NA	TRBV4-3	TRBJ1-2	NA	CASSQDGSEFSGFYGYTF	TGCGCCAGCAGCCAAGATGGTTCCGAATTCTCGGGATTCTATGGCTACACCTTC
NA	TRBV25-1	TRBJ2-1	NA	CASRRDEQFF	TGTGCCAGCAGGAGGGATGAGCAGTTCTTC
TRBD1	TRBV7-2	TRBJ2-7	NA	CASSLVDRVEQYF	TGTGCCAGCAGCTTAGTGGACAGGGTCGAGCAGTACTTC
NA	TRBV25-1	TRBJ1-2	NA	CASSRGSYGYTF	TGTGCCAGTAGCAGGGGCAGCTATGGCTACACCTTC
NA	TRBV4-1	TRBJ1-3	NA	CASSQDRRGASSGNTIYF	TGCGCCAGCAGCCAAGATCGTCGGGGTGCTAGCTCTGGAAACACCATATATTTT
NA	TRBV11-3	TRBJ2-7	NA	CASSRESYEQYF	TGTGCCAGCAGCAGGGAGTCCTACGAGCAGTACTTC
TRBD1	TRBV5-4	TRBJ2-3	few	CASSLRTGVADTQYF	TGTGCCAGCAGCTTAAGGACAGGGGTTGCAGATACGCAGTATTTT
TRBD1	TRBV6-5	TRBJ1-6	many	CASRKDREDNSPLHF	TGTGCCAGCAGAAAGGACAGGGAAGATAATTCACCCCTCCACTTT
TRBD2	TRBV7-9	TRBJ2-3	once	CASSPTLLAGGLTDTQYF	TGTGCCAGCAGCCCTACCCTCCTAGCGGGGGGACTCACAGATACGCAGTATTTT
TRBD1	TRBV7-9	TRBJ2-5	NA	CASSASTGVETQYF	TGTGCCAGCAGCGCCTCGACAGGGGTGGAGACCCAGTACTTC
TRBD1	TRBV11-3	TRBJ2-1	NA	CASSLERMGQGRDNEQFF	TGTGCCAGCAGCTTAGAAAGGATGGGACAGGGGCGCGACAATGAGCAGTTCTTC
NA	TRBV29-1	TRBJ1-2	once	CSVVAQGYGYTF	TGCAGCGTTGTAGCCCAGGGGTATGGCTACACCTTC
TRBD2	TRBV7-3	TRBJ2-1	NA	CASSPPGLEYNEQFF	TGTGCCAGCAGCCCTCCGGGACTAGAGTACAATGAGCAGTTCTTC
TRBD2	TRBV2	TRBJ2-7	NA	CASGEGYEQYF	TGTGCCAGCGGGGAGGGGTACGAGCAGTACTTC
TRBD2	TRBV5-1	TRBJ2-7	once	CASSASGGAFYEQYF	TGCGCCAGCAGTGCGAGCGGGGGGGCCTTTTACGAGCAGTACTTC
TRBD1	TRBV4-2	TRBJ1-1	NA	CASSQEGQGSDEAFF	TGTGCCAGCAGCCAAGAGGGACAGGGGAGCGATGAAGCTTTCTTT
TRBD2	TRBV5-1	TRBJ2-5	NA	CASRPNIAGQETQYF	TGCGCCAGCAGACCAAATATAGCGGGCCAAGAGACCCAGTACTTC
NA	TRBV6-2/TRBV6-3	TRBJ2-7	NA	CASSGRWEQYF	TGTGCCAGCAGTGGCCGATGGGAGCAGTACTTC
TRBD1	TRBV18	TRBJ2-7	once	CASSPQDRANYEQYF	TGTGCCAGCTCACCACAGGACAGGGCAAACTACGAGCAGTACTTC
TRBD1	TRBV9	TRBJ2-7	few	CASSVEDRALEQYF	TGTGCCAGCAGCGTAGAGGACAGGGCTTTGGAGCAGTACTTC
NA	TRBV6-5	TRBJ1-1	NA	CASSYSGMLRTEAFF	TGTGCCAGCAGTTATTCAGGGATGTTGCGCACTGAAGCTTTCTTT
NA	TRBV27	TRBJ1-1	NA	CASSFLGGTEAFF	TGTGCCAGCAGTTTCCTAGGAGGGACTGAAGCTTTCTTT
TRBD2	TRBV4-2	TRBJ2-3	NA	CASSQGPAGGQDTQYF	TGTGCCAGCAGCCAAGGTCCGGCGGGGGGGCAGGATACGCAGTATTTT
TRBD1	TRBV2	TRBJ2-7	NA	CASSEARQGREQYF	TGTGCCAGCAGTGAAGCCAGACAGGGGCGCGAGCAGTACTTC
NA	TRBV18	TRBJ1-5	few	CASSPRQDQPQHF	TGTGCCAGCTCACCACGACAGGATCAGCCCCAGCATTTT
NA	TRBV20-1	TRBJ2-7	NA	CSARPGYEQYF	TGCAGTGCTAGACCAGGGTACGAGCAGTACTTC
TRBD2	TRBV5-1	TRBJ2-5	NA	CASRLPSGGAGETQYF	TGCGCCAGCCGACTCCCGAGCGGGGGGGCGGGTGAGACCCAGTACTTC
TRBD2	TRBV7-2	TRBJ2-1	NA	CASSRTRGGNEQFF	TGTGCCAGCAGTCGGACTAGAGGTGGCAATGAGCAGTTCTTC
TRBD1	TRBV2	TRBJ1-2	NA	CASTSQGPPDVGYTF	TGTGCCAGCACCTCACAGGGGCCGCCCGATGTTGGCTACACCTTC
TRBD2	TRBV10-3	TRBJ2-1	NA	CAISEWGGDYNEQFF	TGTGCCATCAGTGAGTGGGGGGGGGACTACAATGAGCAGTTCTTC
NA	TRBV6-5	TRBJ1-1	NA	CASKPGTPLNTEAFF	TGTGCCAGCAAACCGGGGACACCTCTGAACACTGAAGCTTTCTTT
TRBD1	TRBV5-1	TRBJ2-7	NA	CASSIQGQDYEQYF	TGCGCCAGCAGCATACAAGGACAGGACTACGAGCAGTACTTC
TRBD1	TRBV6-5	TRBJ2-2	NA	CASRQGVNTGELFF	TGTGCCAGCAGACAGGGGGTAAACACCGGGGAGCTGTTTTTT
TRBD2	TRBV29-1	TRBJ2-3	NA	CSSRGLAGATDTQYF	TGCAGCTCAAGGGGACTAGCGGGGGCCACAGATACGCAGTATTTT
TRBD1	TRBV4-2	TRBJ1-2	NA	CASSQRGHGYTF	TGTGCCAGCAGCCAAAGGGGGCATGGCTACACCTTC
NA	TRBV6-2/TRBV6-3	TRBJ1-1	few	CATSRGNTEAFF	TGTGCCACCAGTCGGGGAAACACTGAAGCTTTCTTT
TRBD1	TRBV19	TRBJ1-1	once	CASGQGVNTEAFF	TGTGCCAGTGGACAGGGGGTGAACACTGAAGCTTTCTTT
NA	TRBV6-5	TRBJ1-6	NA	CASSPTTTPPLHF	TGTGCCAGCAGTCCGACGACAACCCCACCCCTCCACTTT